A selection of T cell receptor beta chains follows, all from one sample in a study of PD-1 blockade in classical Hodgkin lymphoma. Assay: immunoSEQ multiplex PCR; the TCRdb copy retains only in-frame clones and omits some. Of 19,000 or so clones listed, around nine tenths were seen once; the top ten hold roughly 7%. Sequenced sample: CD8+ T cells from blood. Receptor source: a human donor with classical Hodgkin lymphoma. Both conserved end residues are part of each CDR3. A D gene is named only where the DNA matches it firmly. Some rows mark clone size as missing; the rest say once, few, many or name a class of expanded clone.

clone size,D gene,J gene,V gene,CDR3 DNA,CDR3 protein
NA,NA,TRBJ1-1,TRBV19,TGTGCCAGTAGCCCCTCCCTGACTGAAGCTTTCTTT,CASSPSLTEAFF
NA,TRBD2,TRBJ2-7,TRBV7-2,TGTGCCAGCAGGACACATAGCGGGAGGACGGATTTTGACGAGCAGTACTTC,CASRTHSGRTDFDEQYF
few,NA,TRBJ2-2,TRBV27,TGTGCCAGCAGTTCCTTGACACACAACACCGGGGAGCTGTTTTTT,CASSSLTHNTGELFF
NA,TRBD1,TRBJ1-1,TRBV7-2,TGTGCCAGCAGCTTATACAGGGGCCAAAACACTGAAGCTTTCTTT,CASSLYRGQNTEAFF
NA,TRBD1,TRBJ1-4,TRBV7-2,TGTGCCAGCAGCTTATTCCAGGGGGATGGTGAAAAACTGTTTTTT,CASSLFQGDGEKLFF
NA,TRBD2,TRBJ2-1,TRBV5-1,TGCGCCAGCAGCTTCCTGACTAGCGGGGGGGCCAATGAGCAGTTCTTC,CASSFLTSGGANEQFF
NA,TRBD1,TRBJ1-2,TRBV27,TGTGCCAGCAGACCGACAGGGGGCAACTATGGCTACACCTTC,CASRPTGGNYGYTF
NA,NA,TRBJ2-5,TRBV29-1,TGCAGCGTTAGCGGGACAGAACAAGAGACCCAGTACTTC,CSVSGTEQETQYF
NA,NA,TRBJ1-2,TRBV7-2,TGTGCCAGCAGCTTAGTCCCCCGACTCGGCACTTATGGCTACACCTTC,CASSLVPRLGTYGYTF
NA,NA,TRBJ1-3,TRBV4-1,TGCGCCAGCAGCCAAGACAGGCCGGCTGGAAACACCATATATTTT,CASSQDRPAGNTIYF
NA,TRBD1,TRBJ2-2,TRBV6-4,TGTGCCAGCAGTGACTCTCACACTGACAGGGAAAACACCGGGGAGCTGTTTTTT,CASSDSHTDRENTGELFF
NA,NA,TRBJ1-1,TRBV4-3,TGCGCCAGCAGCCTAGATAGAACAGGTAGGGCTGAAGCTTTCTTT,CASSLDRTGRAEAFF
NA,NA,TRBJ2-5,TRBV28,TGTGCCAGCAGTTGGGACTCCCGCGGGGAGACCCAGTACTTC,CASSWDSRGETQYF
NA,TRBD2,TRBJ2-2,TRBV7-9,TGTGCCAGCAGGGCCCCGAATCTAGCGGGGAGAAACACCGGGGAGCTGTTTTTT,CASRAPNLAGRNTGELFF
NA,NA,TRBJ2-3,TRBV20-1,TGCAGTGCTAGTACGCTTGGGACGCAGTATTTT,CSASTLGTQYF
NA,NA,TRBJ2-2,TRBV27,TGTGCCAGCAGTTTGGTTTGGGTAACCGGGGAGCTGTTTTTT,CASSLVWVTGELFF
NA,TRBD2,TRBJ2-1,TRBV27,TGTGCCAGCAGTCCCCGGACTAGCGCTCACAATGAGCAGTTCTTC,CASSPRTSAHNEQFF
NA,NA,TRBJ2-5,TRBV28,TGTGCCAGCAGCCCACGTTGGAGCACGCCGGAGACCCAGTACTTC,CASSPRWSTPETQYF
NA,NA,TRBJ1-1,TRBV19,TGTGCCAGTAGTATAAGTGGTAGATTTACCGAAGCTTTCTTT,CASSISGRFTEAFF
NA,TRBD1,TRBJ1-5,TRBV15,TGTGCCACCAGCAAAGACAGGGGGCTAGGACAGCCCCAGCATTTT,CATSKDRGLGQPQHF
NA,TRBD2,TRBJ2-1,TRBV4-1,TGCGCCAGCAGCTTCGGGACTAACAATGAGCAGTTCTTC,CASSFGTNNEQFF
NA,NA,TRBJ2-1,TRBV28,TGTGCCAGCAGTTTCCCCGCAAATGAGCAGTTCTTC,CASSFPANEQFF
NA,NA,TRBJ1-2,TRBV6-6,TGTGCCAGCAGTTATAGGCAGGACTATGGCTACACCTTC,CASSYRQDYGYTF
few,NA,TRBJ1-1,TRBV7-9,TGTGCCAGCAGCCCCGGACCCAGGAACACTGAAGCTTTCTTT,CASSPGPRNTEAFF
NA,TRBD1,TRBJ1-2,TRBV2,TGTGCCAGCAGTGAAGCAGGGGCAGGGGGCTATGGCTACACCTTC,CASSEAGAGGYGYTF
NA,TRBD1,TRBJ1-3,TRBV10-3,TGTGCCATCAGTGATATCGGACAGGGGAAAGGAAACACCATATATTTT,CAISDIGQGKGNTIYF
NA,NA,TRBJ2-2,TRBV7-6,TGTGCCAGCAGCCATCCTCGGACTGACGACTACACCGGGGAGCTGTTTTTT,CASSHPRTDDYTGELFF
NA,TRBD1,TRBJ1-2,TRBV7-9,TGTGCCAGCAGCCGACAGGGGAGGAACTATGGCTACACCTTC,CASSRQGRNYGYTF
NA,TRBD1,TRBJ1-2,TRBV5-5,TGTGCCAGCAGCATGCGGGACAGGGTAGACTATGGCTACACCTTC,CASSMRDRVDYGYTF
NA,NA,TRBJ1-4,TRBV4-2,TGTGCCAGCAGCCAAGAGAGGGGGACGGGGAATGAAAAACTGTTTTTT,CASSQERGTGNEKLFF
NA,NA,TRBJ1-2,TRBV7-9,TGTGCCAGCAGCTTAGAGAACTATGGCTACACCTTC,CASSLENYGYTF
NA,TRBD1,TRBJ2-7,TRBV28,TGTGCCAGCACCCGGCGGTGGGACAGGGGGTCCTACGAGCAGTACTTC,CASTRRWDRGSYEQYF
NA,TRBD1,TRBJ1-2,TRBV9,TGTGCCAGCAGCGCTCAAGCGGACAGGGTAAGGGGCTACACCTTC,CASSAQADRVRGYTF
once,NA,TRBJ2-7,TRBV6-6,TGTGCCAGCAGTTACGAGGACGGAAGCTCCTACGAGCAGTACTTC,CASSYEDGSSYEQYF
NA,TRBD2,TRBJ2-1,TRBV5-1,TGCGCCAGCAGCCTAGCGGTGCTCTCCTACAATGAGCAGTTCTTC,CASSLAVLSYNEQFF
NA,NA,TRBJ2-3,TRBV5-1,TGCGCCAGCAGCTTTTGGTTGTCAGGGGACCCCTCCAAGGGGGATACGCAGTATTTT,CASSFWLSGDPSKGDTQYF
NA,NA,TRBJ1-1,TRBV5-5,TGTGCCAGCAGCCTTCGATTAGCGAACACTGAAGCTTTCTTT,CASSLRLANTEAFF
NA,NA,TRBJ1-1,TRBV19,TGTGCCAGTAGTATGTCGGTGAGCACTGAAGCTTTCTTT,CASSMSVSTEAFF
NA,NA,TRBJ1-2,TRBV5-5,TGTGCCAGCAATACCAGACCACCCAATGCGGACTATGGCTACACCTTC,CASNTRPPNADYGYTF
NA,TRBD1,TRBJ2-5,TRBV4-3,TGCGCCAGCAGCCAAGGTCGTGTTACAGGGGACCAAGAGACCCAGTACTTC,CASSQGRVTGDQETQYF
NA,NA,TRBJ2-7,TRBV19,TGTGCCAGTAGCCAAATTGAAAGCTCCTACGAGCAGTACTTC,CASSQIESSYEQYF
once,TRBD2,TRBJ2-2,TRBV6-5,TGTGCCAGCAGTTACTCGATTGGGGAGGGCACCGGGGAGCTGTTTTTT,CASSYSIGEGTGELFF
NA,TRBD2,TRBJ2-1,TRBV11-2,TGTGCCAGCAGCTTCCTGTCTAGCGGGGGCAATGAGCAGTTCTTC,CASSFLSSGGNEQFF
NA,NA,TRBJ2-7,TRBV4-1,TGCGCCAGCAGACCGAGCCCCAGTGACTCCTACGAGCAGTACTTC,CASRPSPSDSYEQYF
NA,NA,TRBJ2-2,TRBV28,TGTGCCAGCCACACGGGGTCGAACACCGGGGAGCTGTTTTTT,CASHTGSNTGELFF
NA,TRBD2,TRBJ2-7,TRBV4-3,TGCGCCAGCAGCCAAGATAGGGAGGGCAGGGTTTCATCCGAGCAGTACTTC,CASSQDREGRVSSEQYF
once,NA,TRBJ2-2,TRBV15,TGTGCCACCAGCAGAGATCTAGAAACCGGGGAGCTGTTTTTT,CATSRDLETGELFF
NA,NA,TRBJ1-5,TRBV14,TGTGCCAGCAGCCTGGGGGTCGGGTCGCCCCAGCATTTT,CASSLGVGSPQHF
NA,TRBD1,TRBJ1-1,TRBV6-5,TGTGCCAGCAGTTACTCAAGGACAGGGCCCACTGAAGCTTTCTTT,CASSYSRTGPTEAFF
NA,TRBD2,TRBJ2-1,TRBV6-5,TGTGCCACCAAGGCGGGACTAGCGGGGGTAAAACAGTTCTTC,CATKAGLAGVKQFF
NA,TRBD1,TRBJ2-7,TRBV9,TGTGCCAGCAGCGTAGGGCCGGGGACAGGGGGCTACGAGCAGTACTTC,CASSVGPGTGGYEQYF
NA,TRBD2,TRBJ2-7,TRBV11-3,TGTGCCAGCAGCCCCCGGGGGGGGGACGAGCAGTACTTC,CASSPRGGDEQYF